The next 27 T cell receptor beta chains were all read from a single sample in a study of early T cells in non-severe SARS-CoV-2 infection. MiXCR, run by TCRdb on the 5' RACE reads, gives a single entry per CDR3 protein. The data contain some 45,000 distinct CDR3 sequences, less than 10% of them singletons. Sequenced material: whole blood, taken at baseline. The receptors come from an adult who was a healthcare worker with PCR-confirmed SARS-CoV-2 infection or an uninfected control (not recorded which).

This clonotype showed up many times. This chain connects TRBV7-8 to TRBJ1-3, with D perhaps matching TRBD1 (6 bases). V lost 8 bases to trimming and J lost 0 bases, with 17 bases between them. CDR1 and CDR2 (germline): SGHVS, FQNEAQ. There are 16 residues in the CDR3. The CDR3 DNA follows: TGTGCCAGCCGGCTGCGGGGGGCTGGCTCTGGAAACACCATATATTTT. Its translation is CASRLRGAGSGNTIYF.

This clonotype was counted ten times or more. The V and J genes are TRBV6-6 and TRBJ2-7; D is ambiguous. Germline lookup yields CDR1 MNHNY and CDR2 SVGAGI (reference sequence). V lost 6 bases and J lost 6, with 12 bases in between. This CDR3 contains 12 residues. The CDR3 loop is CASSPSFVEQYF. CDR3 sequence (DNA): TGTGCCAGCAGCCCCTCATTCGTCGAGCAGTACTTC.

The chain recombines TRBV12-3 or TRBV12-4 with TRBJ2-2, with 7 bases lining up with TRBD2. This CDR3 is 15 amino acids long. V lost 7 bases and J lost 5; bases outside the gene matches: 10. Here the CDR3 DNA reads TGTGCCAGCAAAGCGAGCGGGGATAATACCGGGGAGCTGTTTTTT. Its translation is CASKASGDNTGELFF.

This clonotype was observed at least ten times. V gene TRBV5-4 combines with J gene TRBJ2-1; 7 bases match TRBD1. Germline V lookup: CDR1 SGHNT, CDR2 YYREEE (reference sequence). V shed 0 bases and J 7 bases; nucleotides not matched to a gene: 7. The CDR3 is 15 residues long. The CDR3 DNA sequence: TGTGCCAGCAGCTTGGATTTCCAGGGACAGAATGAGCAGTTCTTC. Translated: CASSLDFQGQNEQFF.

As DNA, the CDR3 is TGTGCAAGTCGCATCAAGGGGGACAGGGTCTCCTACGAGCAGTACTTC. Residues: CASRIKGDRVSYEQYF. This chain links TRBV12-2 with TRBJ2-7; the D call in the table, TRBD1, was not verified against the DNA. TRBV12-2 is listed as a pseudogene. This CDR3 has 16 residues.

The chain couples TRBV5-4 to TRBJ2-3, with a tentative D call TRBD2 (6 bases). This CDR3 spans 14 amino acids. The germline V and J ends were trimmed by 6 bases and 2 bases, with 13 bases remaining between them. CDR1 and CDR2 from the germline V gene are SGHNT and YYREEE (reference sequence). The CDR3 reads CASTPGGNTDTQYF. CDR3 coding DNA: TGTGCCAGCACCCCCGGGGGAAACACAGATACGCAGTATTTT.

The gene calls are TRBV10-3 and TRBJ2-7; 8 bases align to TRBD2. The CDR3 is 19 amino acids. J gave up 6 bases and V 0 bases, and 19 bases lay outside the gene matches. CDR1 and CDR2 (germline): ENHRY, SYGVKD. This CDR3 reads CAISESAGLASRASSEQYF. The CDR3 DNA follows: TGTGCCATCAGTGAGTCCGCCGGACTAGCCTCCCGCGCCAGTTCCGAGCAGTACTTC.

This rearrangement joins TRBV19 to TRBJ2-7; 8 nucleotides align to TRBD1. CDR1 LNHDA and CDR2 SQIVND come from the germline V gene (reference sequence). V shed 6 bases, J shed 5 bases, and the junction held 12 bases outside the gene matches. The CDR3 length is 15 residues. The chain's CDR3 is CASSLYGTGRNEQYF. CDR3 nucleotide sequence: TGTGCCAGTAGCCTATACGGGACAGGACGCAACGAGCAGTACTTC.

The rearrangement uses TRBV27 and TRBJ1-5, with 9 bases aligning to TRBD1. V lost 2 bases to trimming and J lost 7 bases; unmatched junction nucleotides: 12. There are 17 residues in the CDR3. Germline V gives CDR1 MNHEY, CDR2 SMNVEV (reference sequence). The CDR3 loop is CASSLVGQGPRGQPQHF. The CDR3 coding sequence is TGTGCCAGCAGTTTAGTGGGACAGGGCCCGAGGGGGCAGCCCCAGCATTTT.

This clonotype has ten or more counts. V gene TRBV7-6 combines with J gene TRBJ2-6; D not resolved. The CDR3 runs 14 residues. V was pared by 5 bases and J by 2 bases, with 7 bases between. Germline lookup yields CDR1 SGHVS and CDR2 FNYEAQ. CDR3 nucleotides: TGTGCCAGCAGCATCCTCCCTGGGGCCAACGTCCTGACTTTC. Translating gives CASSILPGANVLTF.

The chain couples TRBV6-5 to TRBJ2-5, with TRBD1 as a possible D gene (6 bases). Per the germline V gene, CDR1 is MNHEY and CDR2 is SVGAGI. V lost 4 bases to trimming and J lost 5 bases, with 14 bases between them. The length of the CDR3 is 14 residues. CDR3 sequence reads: CASSLRTDKETQYF. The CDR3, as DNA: TGTGCCAGCAGTTTGCGGACAGACAAGGAGACCCAGTACTTC.

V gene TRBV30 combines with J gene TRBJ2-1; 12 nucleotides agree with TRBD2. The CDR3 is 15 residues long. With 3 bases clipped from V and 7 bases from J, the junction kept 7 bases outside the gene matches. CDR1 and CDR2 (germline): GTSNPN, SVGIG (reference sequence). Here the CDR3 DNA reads TGTGCCTGGAGCCCAGGACTAGCGGGACTGAATGAGCAGTTCTTC. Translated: CAWSPGLAGLNEQFF.

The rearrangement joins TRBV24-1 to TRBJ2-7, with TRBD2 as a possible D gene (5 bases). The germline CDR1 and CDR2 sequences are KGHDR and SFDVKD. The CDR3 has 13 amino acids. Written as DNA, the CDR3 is TGTGTCTCACAAGGTAGGACTCTCTACGAGCAGTACTTC. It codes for CVSQGRTLYEQYF.

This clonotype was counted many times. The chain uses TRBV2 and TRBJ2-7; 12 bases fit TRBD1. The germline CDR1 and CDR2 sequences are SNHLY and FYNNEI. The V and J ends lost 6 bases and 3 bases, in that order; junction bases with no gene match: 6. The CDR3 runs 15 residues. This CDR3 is CASSHGTGGLYEQYF. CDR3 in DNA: TGTGCCAGCAGCCACGGGACAGGGGGCCTCTACGAGCAGTACTTC.

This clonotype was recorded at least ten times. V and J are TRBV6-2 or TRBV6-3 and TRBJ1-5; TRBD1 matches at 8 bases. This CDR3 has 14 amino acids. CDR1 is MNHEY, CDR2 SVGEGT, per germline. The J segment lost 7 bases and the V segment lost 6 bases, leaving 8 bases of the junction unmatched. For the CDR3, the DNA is TGTGCCAGCAGCCGGGGACAGGAGGGACAGCCCCAGCATTTT. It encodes CASSRGQEGQPQHF.

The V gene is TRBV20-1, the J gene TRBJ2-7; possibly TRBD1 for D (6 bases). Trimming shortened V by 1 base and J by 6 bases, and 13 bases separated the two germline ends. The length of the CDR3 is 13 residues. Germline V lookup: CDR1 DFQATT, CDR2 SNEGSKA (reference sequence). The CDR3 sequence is CSARGQVQREQYF. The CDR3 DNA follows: TGCAGTGCTAGAGGACAGGTTCAGCGCGAGCAGTACTTC.

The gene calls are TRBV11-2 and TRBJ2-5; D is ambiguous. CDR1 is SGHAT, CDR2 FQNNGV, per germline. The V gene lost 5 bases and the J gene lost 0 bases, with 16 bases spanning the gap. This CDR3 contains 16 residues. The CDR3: CASSPQAWGNQETQYF. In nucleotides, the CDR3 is TGTGCCAGCAGCCCTCAGGCGTGGGGAAACCAAGAGACCCAGTACTTC. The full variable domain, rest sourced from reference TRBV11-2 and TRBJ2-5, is EAGVAQSPRYKIIEKRQSVAFWCNPISGHATLYWYQQILGQGPKLLIQFQNNGVVDDSQLPKDRFSAERLKGVDSTLKIQPAKLEDSAVYLCASSPQAWGNQETQYFGPGTRLLVL.

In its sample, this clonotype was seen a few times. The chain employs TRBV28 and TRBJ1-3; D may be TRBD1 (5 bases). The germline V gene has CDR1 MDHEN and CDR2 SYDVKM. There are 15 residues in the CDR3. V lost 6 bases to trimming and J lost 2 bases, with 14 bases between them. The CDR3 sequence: CASRRGRLPGNTIYF. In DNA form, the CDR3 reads TGTGCCAGCAGAAGGGGCCGCTTGCCTGGAAACACCATATATTTT. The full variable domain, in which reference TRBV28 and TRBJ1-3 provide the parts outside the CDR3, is DVKVTQSSRYLVKRTGEKVFLECVQDMDHENMFWYRQDPGLGLRLIYFSYDVKMKEKGDIPEGYSVSREKKERFSLILESASTNQTSMYLCASRRGRLPGNTIYFGEGSWLTVV.

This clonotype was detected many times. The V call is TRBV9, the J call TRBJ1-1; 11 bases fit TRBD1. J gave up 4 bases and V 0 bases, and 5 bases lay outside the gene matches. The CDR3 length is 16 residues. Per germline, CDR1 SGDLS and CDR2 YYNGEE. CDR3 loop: CASSVARTGGFTEAFF. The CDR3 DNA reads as TGTGCCAGCAGCGTAGCCAGGACAGGGGGCTTCACTGAAGCTTTCTTT.

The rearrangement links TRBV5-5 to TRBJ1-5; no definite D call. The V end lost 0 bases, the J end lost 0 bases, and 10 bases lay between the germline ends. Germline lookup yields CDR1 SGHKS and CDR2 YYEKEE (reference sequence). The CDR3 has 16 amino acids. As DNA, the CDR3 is TGTGCCAGCAGCTTGGACGGCAGCTATAGCAATCAGCCCCAGCATTTT. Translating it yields CASSLDGSYSNQPQHF.

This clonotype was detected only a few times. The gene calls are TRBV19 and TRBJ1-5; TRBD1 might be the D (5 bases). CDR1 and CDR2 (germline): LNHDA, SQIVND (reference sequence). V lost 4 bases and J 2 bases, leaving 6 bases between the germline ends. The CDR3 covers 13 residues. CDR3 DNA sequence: TGTGCCAGTAGTAAACAGGGCAATCAGCCCCAGCATTTT. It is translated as CASSKQGNQPQHF.

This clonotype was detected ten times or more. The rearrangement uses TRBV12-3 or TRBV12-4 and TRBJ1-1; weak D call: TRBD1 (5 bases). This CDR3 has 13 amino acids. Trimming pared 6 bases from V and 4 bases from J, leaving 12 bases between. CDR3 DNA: TGTGCCAGCAGACTCCAGGGCGGCACTGAAGCTTTCTTT. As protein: CASRLQGGTEAFF.

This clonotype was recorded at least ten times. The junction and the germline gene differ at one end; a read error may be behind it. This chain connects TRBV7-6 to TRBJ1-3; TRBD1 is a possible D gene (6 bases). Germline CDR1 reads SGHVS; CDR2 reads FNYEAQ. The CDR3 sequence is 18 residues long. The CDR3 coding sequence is TGTGCCAGCAGCCACCCCCGGGACACGAGCTACTCTGAAAACACCATATATTTT. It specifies CASSHPRDTSYSENTIYF.

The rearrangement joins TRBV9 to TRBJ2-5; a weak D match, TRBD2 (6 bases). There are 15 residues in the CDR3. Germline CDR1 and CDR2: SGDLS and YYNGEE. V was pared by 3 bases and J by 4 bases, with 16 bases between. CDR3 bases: TGTGCCAGCAGCGCAGGCGGGGCGCCCGTAGAGACCCAGTACTTC. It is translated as CASSAGGAPVETQYF. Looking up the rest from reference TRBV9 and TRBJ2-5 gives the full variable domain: DSGVTQTPKHLITATGQRVTLRCSPRSGDLSVYWYQQSLDQGLQFLIQYYNGEERAKGNILERFSAQQFPDLHSELNLSSLELGDSALYFCASSAGGAPVETQYFGPGTRLLVL.

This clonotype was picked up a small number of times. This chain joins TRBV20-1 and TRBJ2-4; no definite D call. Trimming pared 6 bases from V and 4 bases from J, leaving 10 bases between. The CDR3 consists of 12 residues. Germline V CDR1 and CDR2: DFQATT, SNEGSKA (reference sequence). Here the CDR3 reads CSAFTSKNIQYF. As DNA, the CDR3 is TGCAGTGCCTTTACGTCAAAAAACATTCAGTACTTC.

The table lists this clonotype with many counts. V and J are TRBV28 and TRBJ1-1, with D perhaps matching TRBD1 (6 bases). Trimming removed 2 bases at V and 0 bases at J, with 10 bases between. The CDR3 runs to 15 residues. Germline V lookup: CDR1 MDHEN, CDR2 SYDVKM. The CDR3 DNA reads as TGTGCCAGCAGTTTACCCGGGACATTGAACACTGAAGCTTTCTTT. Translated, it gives CASSLPGTLNTEAFF.

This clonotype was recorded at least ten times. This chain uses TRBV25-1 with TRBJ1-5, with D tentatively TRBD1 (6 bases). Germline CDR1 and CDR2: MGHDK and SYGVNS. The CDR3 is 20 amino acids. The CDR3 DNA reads TGTGGGGGGATTCTAGAGGCTGGGGACATCCCTCCGGGGCGCAATCAGCCCCAGCATTTT. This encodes CGGILEAGDIPPGRNQPQHF. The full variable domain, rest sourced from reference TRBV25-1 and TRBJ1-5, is EADIYQTPRYLVIGTGKKITLECSQTMGHDKMYWYQQDPGMELHLIHYSYGVNSTEKGDLSSESTVSRIRTEHFPLTLESARPSHTSQYLCGGILEAGDIPPGRNQPQHFGDGTRLSIL.